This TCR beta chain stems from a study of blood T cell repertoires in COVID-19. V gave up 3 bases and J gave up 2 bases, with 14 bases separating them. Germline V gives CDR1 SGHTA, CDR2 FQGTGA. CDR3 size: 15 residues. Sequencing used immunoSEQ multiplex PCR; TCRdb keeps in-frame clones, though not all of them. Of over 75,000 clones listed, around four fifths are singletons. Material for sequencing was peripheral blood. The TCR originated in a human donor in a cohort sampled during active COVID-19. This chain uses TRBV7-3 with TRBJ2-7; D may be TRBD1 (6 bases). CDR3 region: CASSFGPRGTYEQYF. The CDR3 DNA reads TGTGCCAGCAGCTTCGGTCCCAGGGGAACCTACGAGCAGTACTTC. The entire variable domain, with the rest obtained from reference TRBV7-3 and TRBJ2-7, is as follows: GAGVSQTPSNKVTEKGKYVELRCDPISGHTALYWYRQSLGQGPEFLIYFQGTGAADDSGLPNDRFFAVRPEGSVSTLKIQRTERGDSAVYLCASSFGPRGTYEQYFGPGTRLTVT.